These 9 T cell receptor beta chains were sequenced from one sample in a study of blood T cell repertoires in COVID-19 (dated by TCRdb to between 2020 and 2021). Library method: the immunoSEQ multiplex PCR assay. The clones in this table, taken by TCRdb from immuneACCESS, are in-frame only. Not every clone is retained; where verified, under half of the shortfall comes from an unresolved V gene, and the cause of the rest is unknown. A total of over 45,000 clones appear in this sample, about 81% of them only once. About 4.3% of the sample rests with the top ten. Input material: peripheral blood. These receptors were taken from a middle-aged man with active COVID-19.

This chain joins TRBV2 and TRBJ1-2; maybe TRBD1 (5 bases). V lost 4 bases and J 0 bases, leaving 15 bases between the germline ends. Per the germline V gene, CDR1 is SNHLY and CDR2 is FYNNEI. CDR3 length: 16 amino acids. CDR3 amino acids: CASSGDAGRANYGYTF. In DNA, the CDR3 is TGTGCCAGCAGTGGGGATGCAGGGAGGGCTAACTATGGCTACACCTTC. The full variable domain, completed using reference TRBV2 and TRBJ1-2, is EPEVTQTPSHQVTQMGQEVILRCVPISNHLYFYWYRQILGQKVEFLVSFYNNEISEKSEIFDDQFSVERPDGSNFTLKIRSTKLEDSAMYFCASSGDAGRANYGYTFGSGTRLTVV.

The rearrangement joins TRBV5-1 to TRBJ2-1, with D perhaps TRBD1 (6 bases). Between the trimmed V and J ends, which lost 0 bases and 9 bases, there was a span of 13 bases. The CDR3 contains 14 residues. Looked up from germline, CDR1 is SGHRS and CDR2 is YFSETQ. In nucleotides, the CDR3 is TGCGCCAGCAGCTTGGAGCAGGGGAACGGTGAGCAGTTCTTC. Encoded protein: CASSLEQGNGEQFF.

CDR3 DNA sequence: TGCAGTGCTAGTGGTAGTACTAACTATGGCTACACCTTC. The encoded protein is CSASGSTNYGYTF. The chain uses TRBV20-1 and TRBJ1-2; no firm D call. Germline CDR1 and CDR2: DFQATT and SNEGSKA (reference sequence). This CDR3 contains 13 residues. V lost 3 bases, J lost 0 bases, and 8 bases lay in between.

The V and J genes are TRBV18 and TRBJ2-1; D remains ambiguous. Per the germline V gene, CDR1 is KGHSH and CDR2 is LQKENI. The CDR3 length is 18 residues. V was pared by 3 bases and J by 7 bases, with 25 bases between. The CDR3 bases are TGTGCCAGCTCACCCACCGAGGTTTCGGTAGCACTGAGGAATGAGCAGTTCTTC. This codes for CASSPTEVSVALRNEQFF.

The chain uses TRBV4-2 and TRBJ2-5; 11 bases match TRBD2. V lost 1 base, J lost 4 bases, and 8 bases stayed unmatched. The CDR3 spans 17 residues. Germline assignment: CDR1 LGHNA and CDR2 YNFKEQ. CDR3 sequence (DNA): TGTGCCAGCAGCCAAGCACTAGCGGGGGCCGGGGGAGAGACCCAGTACTTC. This translates into CASSQALAGAGGETQYF.

This clone is medium-sized by share. The chain carries TRBV2 and TRBJ2-7; maybe TRBD1 (6 bases). CDR1 and CDR2 (germline): SNHLY, FYNNEI. This CDR3 is built from 13 residues. V was trimmed by 3 bases and J by 4 bases, leaving 10 bases between them. CDR3 sequence: CASSDNREYEQYF. The CDR3 region has the DNA TGTGCCAGCAGTGACAACAGGGAGTACGAGCAGTACTTC.

The chain employs TRBV5-1 and TRBJ2-1; D might be TRBD2 (5 bases). Trimming took 2 bases from V and 0 from J, leaving 9 bases between them. CDR1 SGHRS and CDR2 YFSETQ come from the germline V gene. This CDR3 is built from 15 residues. DNA for the CDR3: TGCGCCAGCAGCTTAGCGGTGAGCTCCTACAATGAGCAGTTCTTC. Residues: CASSLAVSSYNEQFF. The full variable domain, rest sourced from reference TRBV5-1 and TRBJ2-1, is KAGVTQTPRYLIKTRGQQVTLSCSPISGHRSVSWYQQTPGQGLQFLFEYFSETQRNKGNFPGRFSGRQFSNSRSEMNVSTLELGDSALYLCASSLAVSSYNEQFFGPGTRLTVL.

The V gene is TRBV5-4, the J gene TRBJ1-2, with D tentatively TRBD1 (6 bases). Trimming left V 5 bases short and J 3 bases short, with 20 bases between. The CDR3 loop spans 16 amino acids. Germline V gene data show CDR1 as SGHNT and CDR2 as YYREEE (reference sequence). The CDR3 DNA reads TGTGCCAGCAGTCTCCGGGTTACAGGGATACACTATGGCTACACCTTC. The encoded protein is CASSLRVTGIHYGYTF. Full variable domain (remainder filled in from reference TRBV5-4 and TRBJ1-2): ETGVTQSPTHLIKTRGQQVTLRCSSQSGHNTVSWYQQALGQGPQFIFQYYREEENGRGNFPPRFSGLQFPNYSSELNVNALELDDSALYLCASSLRVTGIHYGYTFGSGTRLTVV.

CDR3 coding DNA: TGTGCCAGCAGCTTAGGGTTCGGACATGGCAACTACGAGCAGTACTTC. Protein sequence: CASSLGFGHGNYEQYF. The V call is TRBV7-2, the J call TRBJ2-7; tentatively, D is TRBD1 (5 bases). The CDR3 totals 16 residues. The V end lost 1 base, the J end lost 3 bases, and 16 bases lay between the germline ends. Germline V gives CDR1 SGHTA, CDR2 FQGNSA.